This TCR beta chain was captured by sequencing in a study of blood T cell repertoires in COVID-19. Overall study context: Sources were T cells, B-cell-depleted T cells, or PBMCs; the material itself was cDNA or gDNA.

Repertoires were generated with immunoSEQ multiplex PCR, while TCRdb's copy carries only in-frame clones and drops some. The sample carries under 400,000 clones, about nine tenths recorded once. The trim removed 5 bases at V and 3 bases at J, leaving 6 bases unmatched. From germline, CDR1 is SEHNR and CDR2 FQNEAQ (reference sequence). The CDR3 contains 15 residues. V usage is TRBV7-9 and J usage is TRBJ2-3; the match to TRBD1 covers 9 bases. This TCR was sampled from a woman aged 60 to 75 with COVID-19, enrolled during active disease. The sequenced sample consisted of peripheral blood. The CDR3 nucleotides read TGTGCCAGCAGCGGGTGGGACAGGGAAACAGATACGCAGTATTTT. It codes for CASSGWDRETDTQYF.